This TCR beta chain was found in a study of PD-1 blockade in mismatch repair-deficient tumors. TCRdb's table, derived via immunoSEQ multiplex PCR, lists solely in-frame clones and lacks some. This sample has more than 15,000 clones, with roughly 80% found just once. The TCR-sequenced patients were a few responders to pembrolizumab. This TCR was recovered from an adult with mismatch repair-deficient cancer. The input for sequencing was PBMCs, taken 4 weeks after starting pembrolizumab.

The CDR3 loop is CASSSTAGQGGWSTNEKLFF. CDR3 bases: TGTGCCAGCAGTTCGACCGCCGGACAGGGGGGTTGGTCAACTAATGAAAAACTGTTTTTT. This rearrangement joins TRBV28 to TRBJ1-4; TRBD1 matches at 10 bases. Germline CDR1 reads MDHEN; CDR2 reads SYDVKM. V shed 4 bases and J 0 bases; nucleotides not matched to a gene: 14. The CDR3 is 20 amino acids.